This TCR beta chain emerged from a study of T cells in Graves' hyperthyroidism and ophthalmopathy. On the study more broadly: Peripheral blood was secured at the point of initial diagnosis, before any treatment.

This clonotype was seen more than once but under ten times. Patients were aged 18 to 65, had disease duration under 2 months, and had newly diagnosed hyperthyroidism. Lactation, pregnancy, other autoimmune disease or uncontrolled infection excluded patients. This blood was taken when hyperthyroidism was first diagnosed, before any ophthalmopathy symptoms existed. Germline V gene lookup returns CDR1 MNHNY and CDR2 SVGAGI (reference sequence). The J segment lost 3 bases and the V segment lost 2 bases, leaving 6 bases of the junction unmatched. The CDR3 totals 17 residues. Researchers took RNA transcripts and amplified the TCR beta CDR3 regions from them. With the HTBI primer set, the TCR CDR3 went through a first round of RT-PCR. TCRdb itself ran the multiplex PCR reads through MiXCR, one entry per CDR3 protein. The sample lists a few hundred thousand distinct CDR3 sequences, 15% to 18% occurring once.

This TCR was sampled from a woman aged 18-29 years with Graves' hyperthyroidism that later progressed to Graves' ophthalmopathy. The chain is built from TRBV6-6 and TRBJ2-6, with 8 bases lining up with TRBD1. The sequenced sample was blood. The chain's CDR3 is CASSYADRGVGANVLTF. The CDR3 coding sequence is TGTGCCAGCAGTTACGCCGACAGGGGCGTTGGGGCCAACGTCCTGACTTTC.